This T cell receptor (beta chain) is drawn from a study of blood T cell repertoires in COVID-19. Authors' methods: Reference gene primer amplification gave nucleated cell count estimates. The protocol was immunoSEQ multiplex PCR, while the TCRdb copy is restricted to in-frame clones and leaves out a portion. V and J calls and clone size follow that table, whereas D and trimming were derived from the DNA. In the table there are roughly 180,000 clones, roughly 81% of which are singletons. V was pared by 1 base and J by 4 bases, with 4 bases of the junction left unmatched. CDR1 and CDR2 (germline): SGHTA, FQGNSA. The CDR3 length is 15 residues.

The sequence came from a man between 40 and 49 years old who had recovered from COVID-19. This chain connects TRBV7-2 to TRBJ2-7; 10 positions agree with TRBD2. Material: peripheral blood. The CDR3 spells CASSLGASGGYEQYF. As DNA, the CDR3 is TGTGCCAGCAGCTTAGGAGCTAGCGGGGGTTACGAGCAGTACTTC.